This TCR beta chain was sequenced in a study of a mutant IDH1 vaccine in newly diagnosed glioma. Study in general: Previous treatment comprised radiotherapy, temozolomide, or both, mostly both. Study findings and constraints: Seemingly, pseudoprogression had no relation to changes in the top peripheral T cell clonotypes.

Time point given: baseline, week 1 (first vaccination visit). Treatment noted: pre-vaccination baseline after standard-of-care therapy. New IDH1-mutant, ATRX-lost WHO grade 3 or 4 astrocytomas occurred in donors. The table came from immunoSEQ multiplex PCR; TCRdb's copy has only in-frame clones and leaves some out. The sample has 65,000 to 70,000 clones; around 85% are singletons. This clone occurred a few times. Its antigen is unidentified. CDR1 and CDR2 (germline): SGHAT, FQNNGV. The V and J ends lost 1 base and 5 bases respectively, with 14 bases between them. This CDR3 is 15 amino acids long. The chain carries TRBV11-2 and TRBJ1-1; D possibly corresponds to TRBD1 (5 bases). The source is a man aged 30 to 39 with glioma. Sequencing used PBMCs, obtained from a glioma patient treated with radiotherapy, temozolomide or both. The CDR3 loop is CASSLVGLEGTEAFF. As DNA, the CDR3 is TGTGCCAGCAGCTTAGTAGGGCTTGAGGGGACTGAAGCTTTCTTT. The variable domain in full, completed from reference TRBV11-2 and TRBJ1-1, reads EAGVAQSPRYKIIEKRQSVAFWCNPISGHATLYWYQQILGQGPKLLIQFQNNGVVDDSQLPKDRFSAERLKGVDSTLKIQPAKLEDSAVYLCASSLVGLEGTEAFFGQGTRLTVV.